This passage covers 22 T cell receptor beta chains from one sample sequenced in a study of shared T cell receptors in the human thymus. Sequencing was performed with immunoSEQ multiplex PCR; in TCRdb, only in-frame clones are kept and a portion is missing. The table includes about 380,000 clones, about 95% detected once. Specimen: thymocytes. The receptors stem from a human donor.

This rearrangement joins TRBV15 to TRBJ1-1; 7 positions agree with TRBD1. Germline V gene lookup returns CDR1 LNHNV and CDR2 YYDKDF (reference sequence). The trim removed 3 bases at V and 0 bases at J, leaving 10 bases unmatched. CDR3 length: 17 amino acids. The CDR3: CATSSNTRDSLNTEAFF. CDR3 bases: TGTGCCACCAGCAGCAACACCCGGGACAGCCTGAACACTGAAGCTTTCTTT.

The chain couples TRBV25-1 to TRBJ1-1; D uncertain. This CDR3 has 13 amino acids. V gave up 2 bases and J gave up 1 base, with 5 bases separating them. CDR1 and CDR2 from the germline V gene are MGHDK and SYGVNS. The CDR3 is CASSERWNTEAFF. CDR3 nucleotides: TGTGCCAGCAGTGAACGGTGGAACACTGAAGCTTTCTTT.

The V and J genes are TRBV28 and TRBJ1-4; 7 nucleotides align to TRBD1. Germline V lookup: CDR1 MDHEN, CDR2 SYDVKM. V shed 5 bases and J 7 bases; nucleotides not matched to a gene: 19. CDR3 length: 18 residues. CDR3: CASSLTTLLTGNLEKLFF. The CDR3 nucleotides read TGTGCCAGCAGTCTTACGACTTTACTGACAGGGAACCTTGAAAAACTGTTTTTT.

The rearrangement joins TRBV27 to TRBJ2-7; tentative D call: TRBD1 (6 bases). V lost 4 bases, J lost 8 bases, and 12 bases lay in between. CDR1 is MNHEY and CDR2 is SMNVEV in the germline V gene (reference sequence). The CDR3 consists of 12 residues. CDR3 amino acids: CASSSQGLKQYF. CDR3 nucleotide sequence: TGTGCCAGCAGTTCCCAGGGGTTAAAGCAGTACTTC.

This clone was found once. The DNA of the CDR3 is TGTGCCAGCAGCCAAGATGTCAGGGAACGCGAGCAGTACTTC. As protein: CASSQDVREREQYF. The chain recombines TRBV14 with TRBJ2-7, with a tentative D call TRBD1 (5 bases). V lost 0 bases and J lost 6, with 12 bases in between. Germline loops: CDR1 SGHDN, CDR2 FVKESK. The CDR3 is 14 residues long. The full variable domain, rest sourced from reference TRBV14 and TRBJ2-7, is EAGVTQFPSHSVIEKGQTVTLRCDPISGHDNLYWYRRVMGKEIKFLLHFVKESKQDESGMPNNRFLAERTGGTYSTLKVQPAELEDSGVYFCASSQDVREREQYFGPGTRLTVT.

This clone was seen only once. V and J are TRBV6-5 and TRBJ2-7; the match to TRBD1 covers 9 bases. The CDR3 length is 14 residues. V lost 5 bases and J lost 6; bases outside the gene matches: 8. CDR1 and CDR2 (germline): MNHEY, SVGAGI. The CDR3 DNA sequence: TGTGCCAGCAGTGTCCGGGACAGGGTCGGCGAGCAGTACTTC. Its protein product is CASSVRDRVGEQYF.

The table lists this clone with a count of one. This sequence joins TRBV14 and TRBJ2-3; weak D call: TRBD2 (6 bases). The CDR3 runs 16 residues. The germline V and J ends were trimmed by 0 bases and 4 bases, with 14 bases remaining between them. CDR1 and CDR2 from the germline V gene are SGHDN and FVKESK. CDR3 sequence (DNA): TGTGCCAGCAGCCAAGATTCGGCAGGAGGGCCAGATACGCAGTATTTT. It yields the protein CASSQDSAGGPDTQYF.

The chain is built from TRBV27 and TRBJ1-4; TRBD1 agrees at 8 bases. The CDR3 length is 14 residues. The V and J ends lost 2 bases and 7 bases, in that order; junction bases with no gene match: 3. Germline assignment: CDR1 MNHEY and CDR2 SMNVEV (reference sequence). This chain's CDR3 is CASSLDRGSEKLFF. CDR3 DNA: TGTGCCAGCAGTTTAGACAGGGGTAGTGAAAAACTGTTTTTT.

This sequence joins TRBV28 and TRBJ1-2; TRBD1 is a possible D gene (5 bases). V lost 1 base and J 8 bases, leaving 14 bases between the germline ends. Germline CDR1 is MDHEN and CDR2 is SYDVKM. The CDR3 has 14 amino acids. The CDR3 reads CASSLSDIRGGYTF. CDR3 in DNA: TGTGCCAGCAGTTTATCGGACATCCGCGGGGGCTACACCTTC.

The V gene is TRBV25-1, the J gene TRBJ2-7; D not resolved. This CDR3 has 15 amino acids. V gave up 10 bases and J gave up 0 bases, with 19 bases separating them. Germline V gives CDR1 MGHDK, CDR2 SYGVNS. The CDR3 region is CATQPPESNSYEQYF. The CDR3 DNA follows: TGTGCCACCCAACCCCCAGAGTCAAACTCCTACGAGCAGTACTTC.

This sequence joins TRBV14 and TRBJ2-3, with TRBD1 as a possible D gene (6 bases). Germline assignment: CDR1 SGHDN and CDR2 FVKESK. Trimming took off 4 bases at V and 6 bases at J, with 20 bases between the two ends. There are 16 residues in the CDR3. DNA of the CDR3: TGTGCCAGCAGCCTCGCTGCGACAGGAGAGTTGGATACGCAGTATTTT. This gives the protein CASSLAATGELDTQYF. Full variable domain (rest looked up from reference TRBV14 and TRBJ2-3): EAGVTQFPSHSVIEKGQTVTLRCDPISGHDNLYWYRRVMGKEIKFLLHFVKESKQDESGMPNNRFLAERTGGTYSTLKVQPAELEDSGVYFCASSLAATGELDTQYFGPGTRLTVL.

The V call is TRBV5-5, the J call TRBJ2-5; no firm D call. Trimming took off 2 bases at V and 5 bases at J, with 4 bases between the two ends. This CDR3 spans 11 amino acids. Germline V gene data show CDR1 as SGHKS and CDR2 as YYEKEE (reference sequence). CDR3 sequence reads: CASSFFETQYF. The CDR3 DNA reads as TGTGCCAGCAGCTTCTTCGAGACCCAGTACTTC.

V usage is TRBV5-1 and J usage is TRBJ2-7, with D maybe TRBD2 (5 bases). Trimming took off 4 bases at V and 7 bases at J, with 12 bases between the two ends. Germline V gene sequence: CDR1 SGHRS, CDR2 YFSETQ. This CDR3 is 12 amino acids long. The CDR3 loop is CASSIDRGEQYF. The CDR3 nucleotides read TGCGCCAGCAGCATAGATCGGGGAGAGCAGTACTTC.

The J gene is TRBJ2-7, the V gene TRBV28, with 7 bases identical to TRBD2. Germline lookup yields CDR1 MDHEN and CDR2 SYDVKM. The CDR3 has 21 amino acids. The V segment lost 3 bases and the J segment 4 bases; nucleotides outside the gene matches: 27. The CDR3 DNA follows: TGTGCCAGCAGTTTTACGGACAATTTATCGACCGTCGGCGGGAGAAATTACGAGCAGTACTTC. It is translated as CASSFTDNLSTVGGRNYEQYF.

This chain joins TRBV7-2 and TRBJ2-3; 11 bases agree with TRBD2. The V gene end was trimmed by 5 bases and the J gene end by 5 bases; junction bases not matched to a gene: 12. CDR3 size: 17 residues. Germline values: CDR1 SGHTA, CDR2 FQGNSA. DNA of the CDR3: TGTGCCAGCAGCCCAGAGACTAGCGGGGTGGGGAGAGATACGCAGTATTTT. This encodes CASSPETSGVGRDTQYF.

The gene calls are TRBV19 and TRBJ2-2, with 7 bases lining up with TRBD1. CDR1 is LNHDA, CDR2 SQIVND, per germline (reference sequence). This CDR3 is 13 amino acids long. The junction had 5 bases not matched to a gene; V was cut back by 10 bases and J by 3 bases. Here the CDR3 DNA reads TGTGCCACCGGACAGGCTTACACCGGGGAGCTGTTTTTT. This encodes CATGQAYTGELFF.

The V gene is TRBV5-1, the J gene TRBJ2-7; 9 bases map to TRBD2. CDR1 SGHRS and CDR2 YFSETQ come from the germline V gene. The CDR3 extends over 15 amino acids. The ends lost 1 base at V and 3 bases at J; junction bases unmatched: 5. The CDR3 region is CASSLLAGAYYEQYF. The DNA for the CDR3 is TGCGCCAGCAGCTTGTTAGCGGGAGCGTACTACGAGCAGTACTTC.

On this clone itself: The same CDR3 can be traced to other DNA sequences in this sample. The CDR3 DNA reads as TGCAGTGCCGGGAGGTACAATGAGCAGTTCTTC. Encoded protein: CSAGRYNEQFF. The chain is built from TRBV20-1 and TRBJ2-1; TRBD2 matches 7 bases. The CDR3 runs 11 residues. J was trimmed by 4 bases and V by 6 bases; bases with no gene match: 0. Germline loops: CDR1 DFQATT, CDR2 SNEGSKA (reference sequence).

The rearrangement joins TRBV2 to TRBJ2-3; 7 nucleotides line up with TRBD2. The CDR3 spans 20 residues. CDR1 and CDR2 from the germline V gene are SNHLY and FYNNEI. Trimming took 3 bases from V and 0 from J; bases not matched to a gene: 18. Here the CDR3 reads CASSETWRRESLTSTDTQYF. The CDR3 bases are TGTGCCAGCAGTGAGACCTGGCGGCGGGAGAGCTTAACTAGCACAGATACGCAGTATTTT.

The chain has TRBV11-2 and TRBJ2-7; 8 nucleotides match TRBD2. Losses at the gene ends were 2 bases for V and 1 base for J; bases not matched to a gene: 7. CDR1 and CDR2 from the germline V gene are SGHAT and FQNNGV. This CDR3 has 16 residues. The CDR3 region is CASSLFEKRESYEQYF. CDR3 DNA: TGTGCCAGCAGCTTATTTGAAAAGCGGGAGTCCTACGAGCAGTACTTC.

The genes are TRBV4-2 and TRBJ2-7; the match to TRBD2 covers 8 bases. Germline CDR1 is LGHNA and CDR2 is YNFKEQ. This CDR3 contains 14 residues. The trim removed 4 bases at V and 6 bases at J, leaving 8 bases unmatched. DNA for the CDR3: TGTGCCAGCAGCCTACTGGTAAGCGGGAGCGAGCAGTACTTC. Its protein product is CASSLLVSGSEQYF.

The chain is built from TRBV28 and TRBJ1-1; no clear D gene. Germline CDR1 reads MDHEN; CDR2 reads SYDVKM. V lost 3 bases to trimming and J lost 8 bases, with 7 bases between them. The CDR3 totals 11 residues. CDR3 bases: TGTGCCAGCAGTTTTCTGATCGAAGCTTTCTTT. This sequence encodes CASSFLIEAFF.